The sequence of this T cell receptor (beta chain) was determined in a study of blood T cell repertoires in COVID-19. Study-wide context: The analysed material was cDNA or gDNA that came from T cells, B-cell-depleted T cells, or PBMCs.

In the study's own analysis: Estimated nucleated cell counts came from reference gene primer amplification. TCRdb's copy holds only in-frame clones and misses some; the assay was immunoSEQ multiplex PCR. V, J and clone size are taken as reported in that table, and D and trimming were inferred from the DNA itself. The top ten clones hold about 2.2% of a sample with hundreds of thousands of clones, about 85% of them seen once. This clone was seen more than once but under ten times. The CDR3 is 11 amino acids. V dropped 1 base and J dropped 5 bases, with 4 bases sitting between them. Germline CDR1 is SGHDT and CDR2 is YYEEEE.

The chain is built from TRBV5-6 and TRBJ2-7; no definite D call. The sequence was obtained from a woman in her forties or fifties who had recovered from COVID-19. The sequencing input was peripheral blood. The CDR3 region has the DNA TGTGCCAGCAGCTTGTCCAACGAGCAGTACTTC. Protein sequence: CASSLSNEQYF.